This T cell receptor beta chain was observed in a study of T-cell reconstitution after alpha-beta-depleted transplantation in children (dated by TCRdb to 2016 to 2017). Notes on the research overall: Using TCR repertoire profiling, the study quantitatively followed how T-cell immune reconstitution unfolded in children after TCRalphabeta/CD19-depleted allogeneic hematopoietic cell transplantation.

What the study reported, not specific to this receptor: The apparently early alphabetaT-cell count recovery about two months after transplant was reportedly dependent on only several hundred rapidly expanded clones derived from non-depleted graft cells. In some patients, the high TCRbeta diversity seen at day 60 was put down to recipient T cells and intrathymic progenitors that had survived conditioning. Over the following months the frequencies of hyperexpanded clones went down, and after one year T-cell counts and TCRbeta diversity were mostly credited to newly produced T cells.

CDR3 length: 15 amino acids, cysteine to phenylalanine. CDR3 DNA is the only sequence kept; it has 45 bases, read in frame from the first base. Via the germline V gene, CDR1 is SGHRS and CDR2 YFSETQ. A distance of 11 bases separates the germline ends of V and J, which lose 1 base and 2 bases respectively. The sample's time point, from its label and the paper: day 60 (about 2 months) after transplantation. The sample's treatment or condition label, in plain terms: allogeneic hematopoietic cell transplantation with graft depleted of TCRalphabeta T cells and CD19 B cells. The children who served as transplant recipients had been given grafts of TCRalphabeta/CD19-depleted allogeneic hematopoietic cells. Preparation of the library involved PCR. Sequencing used an Illumina HiSeq 2500. TCR library preparation used molecular barcoding, with unique molecular identifiers applied to normalize quantification of the TCRbeta repertoire. TCRdb redid the processing of the public reads, applying fastp at Q25 and MiXCR, and retained in-frame beta chains. Each CDR3 protein appears once, grouped with its most common genes and DNA. The sample records roughly 10,000 distinct CDR3 sequences, about 15% of which are singletons. 50% to 60% of the sample is in the top ten clones.

This clonotype was detected ten times or more. Its target antigen remains unknown. Nothing much larger sits one base from this clone, and base qualities are not available. The material sequenced was PBMCs, mostly from graft donor cells, taken 60 days after TCRalphabeta/CD19-depleted stem cell transplant. The TCR comes from a male patient under 18 who had a stem cell transplant for acute lymphoblastic leukemia, so the T cells may come from the graft donor. Here the chain combines TRBV5-1 and TRBJ2-3; TRBD2 is perhaps the D gene, given 5 matching bases. The DNA sequence is TGCGCCAGCAGCTTGCGGCAGACTAACACAGATACGCAGTATTTT. The encoded protein is CASSLRQTNTDTQYF.